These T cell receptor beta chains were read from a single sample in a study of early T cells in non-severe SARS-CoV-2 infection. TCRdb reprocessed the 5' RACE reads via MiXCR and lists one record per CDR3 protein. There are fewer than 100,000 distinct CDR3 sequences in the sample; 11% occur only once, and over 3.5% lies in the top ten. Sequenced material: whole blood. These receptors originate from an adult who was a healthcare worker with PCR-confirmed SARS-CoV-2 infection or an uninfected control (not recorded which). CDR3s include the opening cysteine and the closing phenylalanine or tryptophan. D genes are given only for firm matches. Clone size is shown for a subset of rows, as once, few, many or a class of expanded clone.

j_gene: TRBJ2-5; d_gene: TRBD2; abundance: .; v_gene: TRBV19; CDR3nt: TGTGCCAGTAGTATCTTGGCGGGGGACCCCCCCGAGACCCAGTACTTC; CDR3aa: CASSILAGDPPETQYF
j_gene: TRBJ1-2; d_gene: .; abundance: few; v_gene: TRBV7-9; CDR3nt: TGTGCCAGCAGCTTAGGGACCACCACCTACTATGGCTACACCTTC; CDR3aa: CASSLGTTTYYGYTF
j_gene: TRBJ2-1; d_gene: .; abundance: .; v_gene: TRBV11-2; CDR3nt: TGTGCCAGCAGCCCGGGGGTGGGGGCCGCGTACAATGAGCAGTTCTTC; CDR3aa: CASSPGVGAAYNEQFF
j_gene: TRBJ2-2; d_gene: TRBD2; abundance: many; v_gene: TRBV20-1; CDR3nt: TGCAGTGCGCCACTAGCGGGGTCAGGGGAGCTGTTTTTT; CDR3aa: CSAPLAGSGELFF
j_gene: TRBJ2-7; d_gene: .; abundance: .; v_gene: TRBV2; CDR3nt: TGTGCCAGCAGTGAAGCTCAATTCGGCCTGAGCTCCTACGAGCAGTACTTC; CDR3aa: CASSEAQFGLSSYEQYF
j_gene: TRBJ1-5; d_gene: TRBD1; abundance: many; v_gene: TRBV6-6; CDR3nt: TGTGCCAGCAGTATGTGGGACAGTGAAAATCAGCCCCAGCATTTT; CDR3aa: CASSMWDSENQPQHF
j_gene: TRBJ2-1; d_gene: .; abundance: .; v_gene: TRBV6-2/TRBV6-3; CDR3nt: TGTGCCAGCAGTTACCGTCTTTCGGGGCAGTTCTTC; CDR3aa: CASSYRLSGQFF
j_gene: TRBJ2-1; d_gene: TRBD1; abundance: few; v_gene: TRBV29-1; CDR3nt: TGCAGCGTTGAACCCAGGGGGCGTACGGGGGAGCAGTTCTTC; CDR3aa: CSVEPRGRTGEQFF
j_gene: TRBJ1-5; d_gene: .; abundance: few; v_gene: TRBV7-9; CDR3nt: TGTGCCAGCAGCTTAGCGCGCGGGGGAGAGGGCAATCAGCCCCAGCATTTT; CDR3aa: CASSLARGGEGNQPQHF
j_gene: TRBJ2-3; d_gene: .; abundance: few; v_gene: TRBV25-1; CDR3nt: TGTGCCAGCAGTAACAGGGAGGGCACAGATACGCAGTATTTT; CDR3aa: CASSNREGTDTQYF
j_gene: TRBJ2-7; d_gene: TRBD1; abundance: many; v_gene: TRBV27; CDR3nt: TGTGCCAGCAGTTCTCAAAGGACAGGGGCCTACGAGCAGTACTTC; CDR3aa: CASSSQRTGAYEQYF
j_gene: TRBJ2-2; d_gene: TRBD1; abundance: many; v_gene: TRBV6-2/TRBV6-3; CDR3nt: TGTGCCAGCAGTCAGGGGGCGCGGACCGGGGAGCTGTTTTTT; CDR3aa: CASSQGARTGELFF
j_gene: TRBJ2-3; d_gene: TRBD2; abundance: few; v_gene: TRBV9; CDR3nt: TGTGCCAGCAGCGGACTAGCGGCGGGAGATACGCAGTATTTT; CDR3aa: CASSGLAAGDTQYF
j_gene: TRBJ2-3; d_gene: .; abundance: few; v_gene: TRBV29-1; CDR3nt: TGCAGCGTCCCCCCACCCGGGGGCGGCACAGATACGCAGTATTTT; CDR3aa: CSVPPPGGGTDTQYF
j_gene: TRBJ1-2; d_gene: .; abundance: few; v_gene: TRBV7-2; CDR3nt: TGTGCCAGCAGCGCGTGGCCGGGCTTTAACCTGGATGGCTACACCTTC; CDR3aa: CASSAWPGFNLDGYTF
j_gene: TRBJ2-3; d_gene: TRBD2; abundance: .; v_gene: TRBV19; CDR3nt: TGTGCCAGTAGTATAATGACTGGCGGGGGAAGCACAGATACGCAGTATTTT; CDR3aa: CASSIMTGGGSTDTQYF
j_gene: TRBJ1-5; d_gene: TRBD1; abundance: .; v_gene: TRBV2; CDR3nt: TGTGCCAGCAGGACCAGGGGGTATAGCAATCAGCCCCAGCATTTT; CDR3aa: CASRTRGYSNQPQHF
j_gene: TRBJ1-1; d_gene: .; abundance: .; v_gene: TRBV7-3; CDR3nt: TGTGCCAGCAGCCAAACAGGGTGGGGCGAGGACACTGAAGCTTTCTTT; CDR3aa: CASSQTGWGEDTEAFF
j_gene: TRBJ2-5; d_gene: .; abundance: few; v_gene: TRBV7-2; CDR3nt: TGTGCCAGCAGCTTATGGGGTAGCGGAACTGAAGAGACCCAGTACTTC; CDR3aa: CASSLWGSGTEETQYF
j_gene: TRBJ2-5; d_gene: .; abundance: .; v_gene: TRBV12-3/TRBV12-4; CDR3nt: TGTGCCAGCAGTTTAGGTATCTCGAAGACCCAAGAGACCCAGTACTTC; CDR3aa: CASSLGISKTQETQYF
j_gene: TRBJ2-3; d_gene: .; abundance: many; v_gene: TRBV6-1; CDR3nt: TGTGCCAGCAGTGACAACTTAGATACGCAGTATTTT; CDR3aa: CASSDNLDTQYF
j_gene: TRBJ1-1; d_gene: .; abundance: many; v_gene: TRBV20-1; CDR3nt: TGCAGTGCCCAATTGACAGCAATGAACACTGAAGCTTTCTTT; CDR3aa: CSAQLTAMNTEAFF
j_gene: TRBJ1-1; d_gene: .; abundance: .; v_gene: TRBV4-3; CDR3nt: TGCGCCAGCAGCCAAGATCCCCTCCGTGGAGGCACTGAAGCTTTCTTT; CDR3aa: CASSQDPLRGGTEAFF
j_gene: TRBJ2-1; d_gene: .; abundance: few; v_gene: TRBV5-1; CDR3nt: TGCGCCAGCAGCTTGGACGCGGTCAATGAGCAGTTCTTC; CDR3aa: CASSLDAVNEQFF
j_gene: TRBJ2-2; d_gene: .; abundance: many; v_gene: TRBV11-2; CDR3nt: TGTGCCAGCAGCTCTTCTTTGACCGGGGAGCTGTTTTTT; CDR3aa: CASSSSLTGELFF
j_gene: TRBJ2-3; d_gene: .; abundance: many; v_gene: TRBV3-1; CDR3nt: TGTGCCAGCAGCCAAGCGCACTGCACAGATACGCAGTATTTT; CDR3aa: CASSQAHCTDTQYF
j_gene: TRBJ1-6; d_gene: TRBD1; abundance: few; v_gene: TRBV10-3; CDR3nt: TGTGCCATCAGAGGACAGGGCAATTCACCCCTCCACTTT; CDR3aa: CAIRGQGNSPLHF
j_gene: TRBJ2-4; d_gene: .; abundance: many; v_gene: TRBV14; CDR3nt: TGTGCCAGCAGCCAATCTAGGGGTAACATTCAGTACTTC; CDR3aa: CASSQSRGNIQYF
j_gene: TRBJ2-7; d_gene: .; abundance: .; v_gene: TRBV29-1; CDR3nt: TGCAGCGGGGGGGGACACACCTACGGGCAGTACTTC; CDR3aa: CSGGGHTYGQYF
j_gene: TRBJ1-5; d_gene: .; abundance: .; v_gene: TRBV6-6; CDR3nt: TGTGCTGAGGCGATTTCGGGCAATCAGCCCCAGCATTTT; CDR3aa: CAEAISGNQPQHF
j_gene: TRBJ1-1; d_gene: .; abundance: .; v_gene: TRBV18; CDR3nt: TGTGCCAGCTCACCCCGACGGCCCTTAGAAGCTTTTTTT; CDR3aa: CASSPRRPLEAFF
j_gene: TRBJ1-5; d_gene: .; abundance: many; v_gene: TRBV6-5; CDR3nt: TGTGCCAGCAGGCCTACAGGTGATAGCAATCAGCCCCAGCATTTT; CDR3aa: CASRPTGDSNQPQHF
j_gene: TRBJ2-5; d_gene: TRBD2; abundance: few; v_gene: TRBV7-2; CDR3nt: TGTGCCAGCAGCCCCCGTCCCGCAGCGGGGGCATCCCCGGGGACCCAGTACTTC; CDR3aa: CASSPRPAAGASPGTQYF
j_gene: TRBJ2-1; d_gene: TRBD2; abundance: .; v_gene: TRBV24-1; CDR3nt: TGTGCCACCAGTGACTCATCCTACGGTAGCCGCTCTAGCGGGGGGGCACGTGAGCAGTTCTTC; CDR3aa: CATSDSSYGSRSSGGAREQFF
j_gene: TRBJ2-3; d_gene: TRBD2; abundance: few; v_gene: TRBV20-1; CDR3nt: TGCAGTGCTAGAGGGAAGCGGGGGGACCTGAACACAGATACGCAGTATTTT; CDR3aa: CSARGKRGDLNTDTQYF
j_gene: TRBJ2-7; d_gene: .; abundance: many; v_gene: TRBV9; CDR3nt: TGTGCCAGCAGCACCCAGACCGAAAGCTACGAGCAGTACTTC; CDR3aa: CASSTQTESYEQYF
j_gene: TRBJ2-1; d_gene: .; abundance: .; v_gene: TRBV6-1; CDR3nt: TGTGCCAGCAGTGAGGCCTCCGGGTCAACCTACAATGAGCAGTTCTTC; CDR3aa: CASSEASGSTYNEQFF
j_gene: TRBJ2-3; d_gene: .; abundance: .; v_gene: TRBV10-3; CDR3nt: TGTGCCATCAGTGACTTAGATACGCAGTATTTT; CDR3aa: CAISDLDTQYF
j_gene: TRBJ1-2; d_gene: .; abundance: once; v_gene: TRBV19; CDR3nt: TGTGCCAGTAGTATCTCAGGGGACGACTACACCTTC; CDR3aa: CASSISGDDYTF
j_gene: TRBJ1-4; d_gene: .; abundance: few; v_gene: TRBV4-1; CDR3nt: TGCGCCAGCAGCCAAGTAGGACCCGGCGAGTCAACTAATGAAAAACTGTTTTTT; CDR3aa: CASSQVGPGESTNEKLFF
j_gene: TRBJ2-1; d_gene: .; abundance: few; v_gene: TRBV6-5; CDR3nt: TGTGCCAGCAGAGATACAGGTTTCTCCTACAATGAGCAGTTCTTC; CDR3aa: CASRDTGFSYNEQFF
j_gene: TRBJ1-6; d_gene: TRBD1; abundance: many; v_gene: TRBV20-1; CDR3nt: TGCAGTGCTGGGGGACAGGGAGATTCACCCCTCCACTTT; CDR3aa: CSAGGQGDSPLHF
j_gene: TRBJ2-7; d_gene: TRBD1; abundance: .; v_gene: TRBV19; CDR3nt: TGTGCCAGTAGTAGACAGGGGGCCTACGAGCAGTACTTC; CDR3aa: CASSRQGAYEQYF
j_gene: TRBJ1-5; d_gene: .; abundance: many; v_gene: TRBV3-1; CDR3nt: TGTGCCAGCAGCCTGGGACAAAGCAATCAGCCCCAGCATTTT; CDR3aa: CASSLGQSNQPQHF
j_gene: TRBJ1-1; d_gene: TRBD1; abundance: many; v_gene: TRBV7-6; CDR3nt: TGTGCCAGCAGCCCCAGACAGGGCAAGAACACTGAAGCTTTCTTT; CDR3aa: CASSPRQGKNTEAFF
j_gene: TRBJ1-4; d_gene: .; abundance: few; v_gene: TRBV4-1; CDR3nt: TGCGCCAGCAGCCAAGATCGGGGGCAGACCCCGGGGAGTGCTAATGAAAAACTGTTTTTT; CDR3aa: CASSQDRGQTPGSANEKLFF
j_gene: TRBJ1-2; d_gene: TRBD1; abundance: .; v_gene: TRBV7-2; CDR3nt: TGTGCCAGCAGCTCGCAAGGGGGCGGTAACTATGGCTACACCTTC; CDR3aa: CASSSQGGGNYGYTF
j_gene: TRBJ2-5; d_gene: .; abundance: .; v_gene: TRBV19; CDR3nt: TGTGCCAGTAGTCTCGGACAGAGACAAGAGACCCAGTACTTC; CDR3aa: CASSLGQRQETQYF